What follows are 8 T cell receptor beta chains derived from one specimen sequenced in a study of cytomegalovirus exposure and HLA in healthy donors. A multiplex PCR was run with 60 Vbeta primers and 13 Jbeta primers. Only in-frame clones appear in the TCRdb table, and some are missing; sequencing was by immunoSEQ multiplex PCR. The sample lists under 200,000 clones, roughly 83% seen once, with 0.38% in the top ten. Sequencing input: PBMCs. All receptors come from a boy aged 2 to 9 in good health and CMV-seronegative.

The CDR3 loop is CASSWRGGAMEQFF. CDR3 nucleotide sequence: TGTGCCAGCAGCTGGCGAGGCGGGGCCATGGAGCAGTTCTTC. This chain joins TRBV7-9 and TRBJ2-1; D is possibly TRBD2 (6 bases). The V gene lost 4 bases and the J gene lost 10 bases, with 17 bases spanning the gap. Germline CDR1 is SEHNR and CDR2 is FQNEAQ (reference sequence). The CDR3 is made up of 14 amino acids.

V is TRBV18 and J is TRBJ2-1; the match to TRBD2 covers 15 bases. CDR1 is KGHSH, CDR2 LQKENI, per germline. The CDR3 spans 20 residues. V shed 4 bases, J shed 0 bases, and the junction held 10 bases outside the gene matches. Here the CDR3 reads CASSLILGLAGGGSYNEQFF. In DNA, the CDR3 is TGTGCCAGCTCACTCATTCTCGGACTAGCGGGAGGGGGCTCCTACAATGAGCAGTTCTTC.

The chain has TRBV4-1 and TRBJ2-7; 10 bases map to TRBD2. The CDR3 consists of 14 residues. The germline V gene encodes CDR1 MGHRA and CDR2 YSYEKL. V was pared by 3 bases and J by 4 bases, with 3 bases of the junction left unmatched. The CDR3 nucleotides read TGCGCCAGCAGCCACGGGACTAGCGAGTACGAGCAGTACTTC. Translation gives CASSHGTSEYEQYF.

CDR3 nucleotide sequence: TGTGCCAGCAGTGAATCTTTACAGGGTTTCTACGAGCAGTACTTC. Its protein product is CASSESLQGFYEQYF. This sequence joins TRBV25-1 and TRBJ2-5, with D maybe TRBD1 (6 bases). The J call may be incorrect, as the DNA end agrees better with TRBJ2-7. From germline, CDR1 is MGHDK and CDR2 SYGVNS. CDR3 length: 15 residues.

CDR3 sequence (DNA): TGTGCCAGCAGAGGGTGGCAGGGTGGCAATGAGCAGTTCTTC. Protein product: CASRGWQGGNEQFF. The chain couples TRBV6-1 to TRBJ2-1, with D possibly being TRBD1 (5 bases). V was cut by 6 bases and J by 6 bases, with 15 bases left in between. There are 14 residues in the CDR3. Looked up from germline, CDR1 is MNHNS and CDR2 is SASEGT.

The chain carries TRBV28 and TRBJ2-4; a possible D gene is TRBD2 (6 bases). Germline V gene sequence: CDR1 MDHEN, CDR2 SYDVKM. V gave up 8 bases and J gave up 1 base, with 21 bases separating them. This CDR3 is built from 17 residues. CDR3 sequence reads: CASHTLLRGRAKNIQYF. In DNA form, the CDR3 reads TGTGCCAGCCACACTCTCTTGCGGGGTCGGGCCAAAAACATTCAGTACTTC.

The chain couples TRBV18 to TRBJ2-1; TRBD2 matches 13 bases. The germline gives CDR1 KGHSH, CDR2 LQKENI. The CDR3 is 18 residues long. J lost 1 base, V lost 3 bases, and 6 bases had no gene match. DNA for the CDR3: TGTGCCAGCTCACCGTCACTAGCGGGAGGGCCATCCTACAATGAGCAGTTCTTC. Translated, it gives CASSPSLAGGPSYNEQFF.

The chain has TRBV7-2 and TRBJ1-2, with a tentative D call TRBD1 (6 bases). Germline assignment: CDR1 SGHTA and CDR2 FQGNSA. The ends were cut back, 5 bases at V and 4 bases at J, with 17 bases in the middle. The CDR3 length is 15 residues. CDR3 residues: CASSPDSSGVYGYTF. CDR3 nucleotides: TGTGCCAGCAGCCCGGACAGTTCCGGGGTCTATGGCTACACCTTC.